This is a list of T cell receptor beta chains from one sample in a study of early T cells in non-severe SARS-CoV-2 infection. Via MiXCR, TCRdb re-called the 5' RACE reads, giving one row per CDR3 protein. The sample holds roughly 90,000 distinct CDR3 sequences, around 15% seen once. Sequencing was carried out using whole blood. The receptors stem from an adult who was a healthcare worker with PCR-confirmed SARS-CoV-2 infection or an uninfected control (not recorded which). CDR3s include the opening cysteine and the closing phenylalanine or tryptophan. The D gene is left open where the match is weak. Rows may omit the clone size; those that give it use once, few, many or a size class.

>TRBV5-1|NA|TRBJ2-3|TRBD2
TGCGCCAGCAGCTTGGGTCTAGCGGGGGCCCGCACAGATACGCAGTATTTT
CASSLGLAGARTDTQYF
>TRBV5-1|many|TRBJ1-4|TRBD1
TGCGCCAGCAGCTTGCCGACAGGGGATCCTAAAAAACTGTTTTTT
CASSLPTGDPKKLFF
>TRBV10-2|NA|TRBJ2-3|NA
TGCGCCAGCAGTGACGAAGCGGGTATTAGCACAGATACGCAGTATTTT
CASSDEAGISTDTQYF
>TRBV4-1|NA|TRBJ2-3|NA
TGCGCCAGCAGCCAATACCGGGACAGCACAGATACGCAGTATTTT
CASSQYRDSTDTQYF
>TRBV5-5|NA|TRBJ2-6|NA
TGTGCCAGCAGCTTGTCTCGAGCGCGTCGGGGGCTTTCCTCTGGGGCCAACGTCCTGACTTTC
CASSLSRARRGLSSGANVLTF
>TRBV7-9|many|TRBJ1-1|TRBD1
TGTGCCAGCAGCTTAGCCGGGACAGTGAACACTGAAGCTTTCTTT
CASSLAGTVNTEAFF
>TRBV6-6|few|TRBJ1-4|NA
TGTGCCAGCAGTGCCGGGGGGAATGAAAAACTGTTTTTT
CASSAGGNEKLFF
>TRBV6-6|many|TRBJ2-1|NA
TGTGCCAGCAGTTACTCTAGCAATGAGCAGTTCTTC
CASSYSSNEQFF
>TRBV15|few|TRBJ2-2|NA
TGTGCCACCAGCACGCCCCCAGCGGCGAACACCGGGGAGCTGTTTTTT
CATSTPPAANTGELFF
>TRBV30|many|TRBJ2-1|NA
TGTGCCTGGAGTGACTACAATGAGCAGTTCTTC
CAWSDYNEQFF
>TRBV5-5|NA|TRBJ2-1|TRBD1
TGTGCCAGCAGCACGGGACAGGCTAATGAGCAGTTCTTC
CASSTGQANEQFF
>TRBV19|NA|TRBJ1-1|NA
TGTGCCAGTAGTGTTCGACAGTACATGAACACTGAAGCTTTCTTT
CASSVRQYMNTEAFF
>TRBV7-2|few|TRBJ2-5|TRBD1
TGTGCCAGCAGCCCCCACACAGGGGGCGAGACCCAGTACTTC
CASSPHTGGETQYF
>TRBV5-1|many|TRBJ1-5|NA
TGCTCCACGGAGGGGCAGAGACTATATAGCAATCAGCCCCAGCATTTT
CSTEGQRLYSNQPQHF
>TRBV6-2/TRBV6-3|NA|TRBJ2-1|TRBD2
TGTGCCAGCAGTTACGCGGGGGCCTACAATGAGCAGTTCTTC
CASSYAGAYNEQFF
>TRBV6-1|few|TRBJ1-1|TRBD1
TGTGCCAGCAGTGACGAACCGACAGGGTTGCACACTGAAGCTTTCTTT
CASSDEPTGLHTEAFF
>TRBV19|few|TRBJ2-5|TRBD2
TGTGCCAGTAGTCGACTAGCGGGGGGGCCTTCGGAGACCCAGTACTTC
CASSRLAGGPSETQYF
>TRBV5-1|NA|TRBJ2-3|TRBD2
TGCGCCAGCAGCGGGACTAGCGGTGCCCTCACAGATACGCAGTATTTT
CASSGTSGALTDTQYF
>TRBV3-1|NA|TRBJ2-1|NA
TGTGCCAGCAGCCAAGATAGGACTGGGGGGAACTACAATGAGCAGTTCTTC
CASSQDRTGGNYNEQFF
>TRBV20-1|NA|TRBJ1-2|TRBD1
TGCAGTGCCGCCGATTGGGACAGGGGGATGTATGGCTACACCTTC
CSAADWDRGMYGYTF
>TRBV11-3|NA|TRBJ1-4|NA
TGTGCCAGCAGCTGGAGATGGATCAATGAAAAACTGTTTTTT
CASSWRWINEKLFF
>TRBV9|few|TRBJ2-5|NA
TGTGCCAGCAGCGCAGGGTTTGGAGAGACCCAGTACTTC
CASSAGFGETQYF
>TRBV6-1|few|TRBJ2-2|TRBD1
TGTGCCAGCACTAAATTCCCGGGACAGGGGATCGCCGGGGAGCTGTTTTTT
CASTKFPGQGIAGELFF
>TRBV2|NA|TRBJ2-3|NA
TGTGCCAGCAGATCCAGACTAAGCACAGATACGCAGTATTTT
CASRSRLSTDTQYF
>TRBV12-3/TRBV12-4|NA|TRBJ2-2|NA
TGTGCCAGCAGTCAACAAGGGAACACCGGGGAGCTGTTTTTT
CASSQQGNTGELFF
>TRBV2|NA|TRBJ2-3|NA
TGTGCCAGCGGAGGGCCAGCGGGCACAGATACGCAGTATTTT
CASGGPAGTDTQYF
>TRBV25-1|NA|TRBJ1-1|NA
TGTGCCAGCAGAGGGACGGGTAGGACTGAAGCTTTCTTT
CASRGTGRTEAFF
>TRBV6-1|few|TRBJ1-2|NA
TGTGCCAGCAGTGAAGCAAGGCAGTCCTATGGCTACACCTTC
CASSEARQSYGYTF
>TRBV6-6|NA|TRBJ1-4|NA
TGTGCCAGCAGTCCTTTAACCGGACGGAACCCTGAGGAAAAACTGTTTTTT
CASSPLTGRNPEEKLFF
>TRBV18|many|TRBJ1-1|NA
TGTGCCAGCCTTGATGGAGGGGGAAACACTGAAGCTTTCTTT
CASLDGGGNTEAFF
>TRBV2|few|TRBJ1-1|TRBD1
TGTGCCAGCCGGGGACAGGGCAACACTGAAGCTTTCTTT
CASRGQGNTEAFF
>TRBV29-1|few|TRBJ1-1|TRBD1
TGCAGCGTTGAGGTACAGGGGGCAGACACTGAAGCTTTCTTT
CSVEVQGADTEAFF
>TRBV19|few|TRBJ2-2|TRBD1
TGTGCCAGTAGGGGACAGGGGGACACCGGGGAGCTGTTTTTT
CASRGQGDTGELFF
>TRBV7-9|NA|TRBJ2-6|TRBD2
TGTGCCAGCAGCCTCCGGCGGGAGAGCTCTGGGGCCAACGTCCTGACTTTC
CASSLRRESSGANVLTF
>TRBV30|few|TRBJ2-3|TRBD2
TGTGCCTGGAGCCTAGCGGGGAACACAGATACGCAGTATTTT
CAWSLAGNTDTQYF
>TRBV5-1|few|TRBJ2-1|NA
TGCGTCAGCAGCTTGGTGGTCCCGGCCAATGAGCAGTTCTTC
CVSSLVVPANEQFF